This record covers a single T cell receptor beta chain. CDR3 length: 14 residues. V lost 3 bases and J lost 4; bases outside the gene matches: 2. Germline CDR1 SGHAT, CDR2 FQDESV (reference sequence). The data derive from a study of blood T cell repertoires in COVID-19. Using immunoSEQ multiplex PCR, the repertoire was profiled, and TCRdb retains in-frame clones only, with some absent. Here the sample spans roughly 140,000 clones, about 88% being singletons. Sequencing used peripheral blood. The origin of this receptor is a human donor in a cohort sampled during active COVID-19. The V gene is TRBV11-1, the J gene TRBJ2-2; 7 bases align to TRBD1. CDR3 residues: CASSLGQLTGELFF. The CDR3 bases are TGTGCCAGCAGCTTGGGACAGCTCACCGGGGAGCTGTTTTTT.